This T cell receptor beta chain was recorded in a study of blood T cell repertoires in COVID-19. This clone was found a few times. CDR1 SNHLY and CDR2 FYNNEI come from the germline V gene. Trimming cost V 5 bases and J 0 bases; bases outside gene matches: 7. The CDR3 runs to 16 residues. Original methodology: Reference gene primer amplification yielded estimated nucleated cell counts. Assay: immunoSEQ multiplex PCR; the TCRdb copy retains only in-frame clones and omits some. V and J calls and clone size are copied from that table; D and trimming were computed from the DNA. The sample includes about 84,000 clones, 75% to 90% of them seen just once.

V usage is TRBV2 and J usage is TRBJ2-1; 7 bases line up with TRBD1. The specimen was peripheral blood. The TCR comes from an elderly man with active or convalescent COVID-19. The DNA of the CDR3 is TGTGCCAGCAGTACCGGGACAGACCGCTCCTACAATGAGCAGTTCTTC. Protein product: CASSTGTDRSYNEQFF.